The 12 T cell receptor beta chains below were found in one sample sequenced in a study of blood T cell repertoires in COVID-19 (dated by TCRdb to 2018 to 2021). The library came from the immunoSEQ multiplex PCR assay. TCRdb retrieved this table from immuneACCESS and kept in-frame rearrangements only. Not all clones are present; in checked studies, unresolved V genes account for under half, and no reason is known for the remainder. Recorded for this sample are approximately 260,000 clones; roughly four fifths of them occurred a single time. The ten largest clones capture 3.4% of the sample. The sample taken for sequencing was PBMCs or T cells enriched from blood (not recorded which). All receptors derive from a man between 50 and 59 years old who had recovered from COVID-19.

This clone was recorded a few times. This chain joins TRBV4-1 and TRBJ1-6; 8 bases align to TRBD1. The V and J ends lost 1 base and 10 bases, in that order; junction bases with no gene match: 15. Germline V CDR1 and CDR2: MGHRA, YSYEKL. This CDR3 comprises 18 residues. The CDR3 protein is CASSQGSGADRAGSPLHF. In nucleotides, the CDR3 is TGCGCCAGCAGCCAAGGGAGTGGGGCGGACAGGGCAGGGTCACCCCTCCACTTT.

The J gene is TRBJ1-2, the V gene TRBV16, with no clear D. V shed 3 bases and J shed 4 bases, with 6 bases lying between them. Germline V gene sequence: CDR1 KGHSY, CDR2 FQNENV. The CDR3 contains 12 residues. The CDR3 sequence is CASSQAVYGYTF. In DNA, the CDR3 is TGTGCCAGCAGCCAGGCTGTCTATGGCTACACCTTC.

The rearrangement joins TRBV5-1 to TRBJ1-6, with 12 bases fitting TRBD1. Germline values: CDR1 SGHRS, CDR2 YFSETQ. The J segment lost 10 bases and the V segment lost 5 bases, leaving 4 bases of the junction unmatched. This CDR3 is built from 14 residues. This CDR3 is CASRAGQGASPLHF. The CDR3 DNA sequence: TGCGCCAGCAGGGCGGGACAGGGGGCCTCACCCCTCCACTTT. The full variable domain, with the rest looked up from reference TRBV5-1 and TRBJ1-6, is KAGVTQTPRYLIKTRGQQVTLSCSPISGHRSVSWYQQTPGQGLQFLFEYFSETQRNKGNFPGRFSGRQFSNSRSEMNVSTLELGDSALYLCASRAGQGASPLHFGNGTRLTVT.

The CDR3 here is CASSGLETQYF. The CDR3 DNA sequence: TGTGCCAGCAGTGGGCTAGAGACCCAGTACTTC. The V call is TRBV2, the J call TRBJ2-5; D is undetermined. From germline, CDR1 is SNHLY and CDR2 FYNNEI. This CDR3 has 11 amino acids. Trimming removed 4 bases at V and 4 bases at J, with 4 bases between.

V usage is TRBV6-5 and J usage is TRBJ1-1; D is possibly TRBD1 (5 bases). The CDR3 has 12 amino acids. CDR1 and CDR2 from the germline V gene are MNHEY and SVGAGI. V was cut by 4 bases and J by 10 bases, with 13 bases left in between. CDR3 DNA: TGTGCCAGCAGTTCAGGGTCTCTCGGAGCTTTCTTT. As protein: CASSSGSLGAFF.

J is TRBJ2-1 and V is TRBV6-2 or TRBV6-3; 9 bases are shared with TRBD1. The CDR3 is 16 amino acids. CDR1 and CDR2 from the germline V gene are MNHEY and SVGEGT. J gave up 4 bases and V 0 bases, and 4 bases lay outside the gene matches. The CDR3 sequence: CASSYSRDRDYNEQFF. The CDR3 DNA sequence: TGTGCCAGCAGTTACTCAAGGGACAGGGATTACAATGAGCAGTTCTTC.

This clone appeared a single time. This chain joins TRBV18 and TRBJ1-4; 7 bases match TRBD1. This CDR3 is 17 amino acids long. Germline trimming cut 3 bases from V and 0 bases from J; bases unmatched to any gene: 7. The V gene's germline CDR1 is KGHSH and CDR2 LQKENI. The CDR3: CASSPRQGPATNEKLFF. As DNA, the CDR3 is TGTGCCAGCTCACCTAGACAGGGACCTGCAACTAATGAAAAACTGTTTTTT.

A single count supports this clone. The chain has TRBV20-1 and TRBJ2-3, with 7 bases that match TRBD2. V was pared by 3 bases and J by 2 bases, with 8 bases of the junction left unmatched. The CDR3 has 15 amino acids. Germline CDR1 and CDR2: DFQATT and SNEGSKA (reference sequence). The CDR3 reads CSASSFGTNTDTQYF. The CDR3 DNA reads TGCAGTGCTAGTTCCTTCGGGACTAACACAGATACGCAGTATTTT.

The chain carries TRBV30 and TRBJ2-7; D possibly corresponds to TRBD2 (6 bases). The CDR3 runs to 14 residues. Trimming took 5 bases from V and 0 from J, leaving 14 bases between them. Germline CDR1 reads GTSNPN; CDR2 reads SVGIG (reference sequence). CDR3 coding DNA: TGTGCCTGGGGGTTTACCGGGAGCTCCTACGAGCAGTACTTC. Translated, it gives CAWGFTGSSYEQYF.

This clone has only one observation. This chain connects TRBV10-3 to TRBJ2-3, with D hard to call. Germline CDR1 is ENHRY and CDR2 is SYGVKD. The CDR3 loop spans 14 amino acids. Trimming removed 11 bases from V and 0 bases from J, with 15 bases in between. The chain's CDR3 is CAARPGSSTDTQYF. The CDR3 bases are TGTGCCGCACGGCCCGGGTCAAGCACAGATACGCAGTATTTT.

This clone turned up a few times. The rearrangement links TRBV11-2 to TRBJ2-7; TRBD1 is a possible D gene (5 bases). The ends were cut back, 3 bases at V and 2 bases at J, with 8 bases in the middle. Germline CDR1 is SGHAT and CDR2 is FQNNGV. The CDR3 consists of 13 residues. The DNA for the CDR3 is TGTGCCAGCAGCTTTGACAGAACCTACGAGCAGTACTTC. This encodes CASSFDRTYEQYF. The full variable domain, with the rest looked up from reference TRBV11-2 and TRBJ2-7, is EAGVAQSPRYKIIEKRQSVAFWCNPISGHATLYWYQQILGQGPKLLIQFQNNGVVDDSQLPKDRFSAERLKGVDSTLKIQPAKLEDSAVYLCASSFDRTYEQYFGPGTRLTVT.

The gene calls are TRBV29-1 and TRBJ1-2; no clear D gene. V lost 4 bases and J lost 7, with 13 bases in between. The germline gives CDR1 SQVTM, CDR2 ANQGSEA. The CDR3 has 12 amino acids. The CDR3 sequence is CSVVLVGGGYTF. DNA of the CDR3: TGCAGCGTTGTACTCGTAGGCGGTGGCTACACCTTC. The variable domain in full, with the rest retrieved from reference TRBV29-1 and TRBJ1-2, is SAVISQKPSRDICQRGTSLTIQCQVDSQVTMMFWYRQQPGQSLTLIATANQGSEATYESGFVIDKFPISRPNLTFSTLTVSNMSPEDSSIYLCSVVLVGGGYTFGSGTRLTVV.